This T cell receptor (beta chain) appears in the sequencing data of a study of shared clonotypes between healthy human individuals. General observations from the study: Only a few donors were included, so the genetic and exposure-history diversity represented was limited.

With regard to this clone: The antigen is unknown. A read error is likely here: a far larger clone is one base away. Different DNA sequences within this sample yield the same CDR3.

PBMC DNA, left unsorted, was sequenced on ten immunoSEQ deep assay plates. Repertoires were generated with immunoSEQ multiplex PCR, while TCRdb's copy carries only in-frame clones and drops some. The sample includes about 490,000 clones, over 70% seen only once; the top ten take roughly 13%. Adult donors, all healthy and HIV-negative, had no recent acute infections or vaccinations. This CDR3 contains 13 residues. From germline, CDR1 is SGHAT and CDR2 FQNNGV. This sequence originates from a woman in her thirties or forties in good health. Some clones in this sample may be carry-over from other donors' samples. The chain recombines TRBV11-2 with TRBJ1-4; weak D call: TRBD1 (5 bases). The sequencing sample was made of PBMCs. DNA of the CDR3: TGTGCTAGCAGCTTAGGGGTTAATGAAAAACTGTTTTTT. The encoded protein is CASSLGVNEKLFF.